This paragraph covers one T cell receptor (beta chain) sequence. The data were obtained in a study of blood T cell repertoires in COVID-19. Across the study: Some COVID-19 samples were acute and others convalescent; all came from the United States, Italy and Spain. T cells, B-cell-depleted T cells, or PBMCs provided the cDNA or gDNA that served as material.

It was during active infection that Seattle patients were enrolled and then longitudinally followed. Germline V gives CDR1 SGHAT, CDR2 FQNNGV. Deletions cut 2 bases from V and 6 bases from J, with 14 bases between. This CDR3 region has 15 residues. The authors' processing: Reference gene primer amplification yielded estimated nucleated cell counts. Profiled with immunoSEQ multiplex PCR; TCRdb holds only in-frame clones, not every one. Clone size and the V and J calls come from that table; the DNA yielded D and trimming. The sample lists about 300,000 clones; around 85% were seen once. The sample comprised peripheral blood. The chain recombines TRBV11-2 with TRBJ1-3; tentative D call: TRBD1 (5 bases). The receptor's source is a human donor with COVID-19, enrolled during active disease. The donor label of this sample is uncertain. CDR3 DNA: TGTGCCAGCAGCTTAACAGGAGGGGCAACAAACACCATATATTTT. Translated: CASSLTGGATNTIYF. Full variable domain (rest looked up from reference TRBV11-2 and TRBJ1-3): EAGVAQSPRYKIIEKRQSVAFWCNPISGHATLYWYQQILGQGPKLLIQFQNNGVVDDSQLPKDRFSAERLKGVDSTLKIQPAKLEDSAVYLCASSLTGGATNTIYFGEGSWLTVV.